This T cell receptor (beta chain) was captured in a study of Graves' ophthalmopathy and Graves' hyperthyroidism. RNA transcripts were the source from which TCR beta CDR3 regions were amplified. After a first-round RT-PCR with HTBI primers, a second-round multiplex PCR was run. TCRdb re-called the multiplex PCR reads with MiXCR, one entry per CDR3 protein. The sample holds roughly 610,000 distinct CDR3 sequences, about 24% seen once. The CDR3 sequence is 14 residues long. The germline gives CDR1 SGHTA, CDR2 FQGNSA. V lost 1 base and J 3 bases, leaving 9 bases between the germline ends. Concerning this clonotype itself: The antigen remains unidentified.

The study, taken as a whole, reports: Blood also carried most expanded thyroid clonotypes exceeding 0.001 frequency.

The rearrangement joins TRBV7-2 to TRBJ2-5, with TRBD2 as a possible D gene (6 bases). This clonotype was obtained from a young woman with stable Graves' hyperthyroidism. Some clones in this sample may be carry-over from other donors' samples. The sequenced sample consisted of peripheral blood. As DNA, the CDR3 is TGTGCCAGCAGCTTAGACTCGGGAGAAGAGACCCAGTACTTC. It encodes CASSLDSGEETQYF.